This T cell receptor beta chain was recorded in a study of blood T cell repertoires in COVID-19. Study in general: Sites in the United States, Italy and Spain provided acute and convalescent COVID-19 samples. In each case, the material was cDNA or gDNA derived from T cells, B-cell-depleted T cells, or PBMCs.

Germline loops: CDR1 MNHEY, CDR2 SVGAGI. Trimming took off 5 bases at V and 9 bases at J, with 17 bases between the two ends. The CDR3 loop spans 14 amino acids. In the original workflow: How many nucleated cells were present was estimated from reference gene primer amplification. This table comes from immunoSEQ multiplex PCR, and its TCRdb copy is limited to in-frame clones, with some not included. V and J calls and clone size are those listed in that table; D and trimming were worked out from the DNA. The table shows fewer than 60,000 clones, with 80% to 90% occurring only once. V usage is TRBV6-5 and J usage is TRBJ2-1, with a tentative D call TRBD2 (5 bases). The sequenced sample was peripheral blood. This receptor was obtained from a woman at least 80 years old with acute or convalescent COVID-19. For the CDR3, the DNA is TGTGCCAGCAGTACAGCGCTCCCCGGAGGTGAGCAGTTCTTC. Translation: CASSTALPGGEQFF.